The count of the clone carrying this T cell receptor beta chain is one. Per the original methods: For nucleated cells, counts were estimated from reference gene primer amplification. The repertoire was sequenced with immunoSEQ multiplex PCR; TCRdb's copy has only in-frame clones and lacks some. V, J and clone size derive from that table, while D and trimming were established from the DNA sequence. Of just over 150,000 clones in the sample, 80% to 90% are singletons; the top ten hold roughly 14%. The V gene lost 0 bases and the J gene lost 0 bases, with 10 bases spanning the gap. Germline assignment: CDR1 LNHNV and CDR2 YYDKDF (reference sequence). The CDR3 has 16 residues. These data belong to a study of blood T cell repertoires in COVID-19. At the level of the study: Donors in the United States, Italy and Spain gave samples during acute or convalescent COVID-19. Nucleic acid was either cDNA or gDNA, and it came from T cells, B-cell-depleted T cells, or PBMCs.

The genes are TRBV15 and TRBJ2-3; no definite D call. This clonotype was sampled from a woman aged 40 to 50 with acute or convalescent COVID-19. The sample comprised peripheral blood. CDR3: CATSRDPGKSTDTQYF. CDR3 nucleotides: TGTGCCACCAGCAGAGATCCAGGCAAAAGCACAGATACGCAGTATTTT. Full variable domain (outside the CDR3, taken from reference TRBV15 and TRBJ2-3): DAMVIQNPRYQVTQFGKPVTLSCSQTLNHNVMYWYQQKSSQAPKLLFHYYDKDFNNEADTPDNFQSRRPNTSFCFLDIRSPGLGDTAMYLCATSRDPGKSTDTQYFGPGTRLTVL.